One sample yielded the 26 T cell receptor beta chains listed below, sequenced in a study of Ad26.COV2.S vaccination and SARS-CoV-2 variants. Treatment reported: roughly 19 received Ad26.COV2.S at low or high dose, single or two shots; several received placebo; per-sample allocation not given. Sampling was done on day 63 after the first vaccine or placebo injection. The data were produced by immunoSEQ multiplex PCR, yet TCRdb's version contains in-frame clones alone and is incomplete. The sample has some 400,000 clones; 70% to 90% are singletons. This specimen was peripheral blood, taken in a trial of Ad26.COV2.S vaccine versus placebo. The source of these receptors is a person between 18 and 65 years old who received the Ad26.COV2.S COVID-19 vaccine or a placebo.

On this clone itself: It may be a read error: a sequence one base away is much more abundant. The chain has TRBV19 and TRBJ1-5; D is perhaps TRBD1 (6 bases). Trimming pared 0 bases from V and 6 bases from J, leaving 6 bases between. Germline lookup yields CDR1 LNHDA and CDR2 SQIVND (reference sequence). This CDR3 comprises 13 residues. DNA of the CDR3: TGTGCCAGTAGTATAGAAGGGGGTCAGCCCCAGCATTTT. Protein: CASSIEGGQPQHF. Together with reference TRBV19 and TRBJ1-5, the CDR3 gives the full variable domain: DGGITQSPKYLFRKEGQNVTLSCEQNLNHDAMYWYRQDPGQGLRLIYYSQIVNDFQKGDIAEGYSVSREKKESFPLTVTSAQKNPTAFYLCASSIEGGQPQHFGDGTRLSIL.

V usage is TRBV5-1 and J usage is TRBJ2-7; D is perhaps TRBD1 (6 bases). Germline V CDR1 and CDR2: SGHRS, YFSETQ. The CDR3 has 14 amino acids. Trimming pared 1 base from V and 4 bases from J, leaving 12 bases between. The CDR3 DNA follows: TGCGCCAGCAGCTTGACAGGGACCTCTTACGAGCAGTACTTC. Protein sequence: CASSLTGTSYEQYF.

The chain joins TRBV21-1 to TRBJ2-7; the table names TRBD1, a call not compared with the DNA. TRBV21-1 is recorded as a pseudogene. The CDR3 covers 15 residues. CDR3 sequence reads: CASSAALTGCDEQYF. The DNA for the CDR3 is TGTGCCAGCAGTGCTGCTCTGACAGGGTGCGACGAGCAGTACTTC.

This clone appeared a few times. This CDR3 reads CASSPSGTGSYEQYF. CDR3 DNA: TGTGCCAGCAGCCCCTCCGGGACAGGGTCCTACGAGCAGTACTTC. The V call is TRBV6-2 or TRBV6-3, the J call TRBJ2-7; the match to TRBD1 covers 9 bases. V was clipped by 6 bases and J by 1 base; unmatched bases: 7. The CDR3 sequence is 15 residues long. Germline V gene data show CDR1 as MNHEY and CDR2 as SVGEGT.

The chain links TRBV12-2 to TRBJ1-6. TRBV12-2 constitutes a pseudogene. The CDR3 has 15 residues. CDR3 DNA: TGTGCAAGTCGCTTAGTGTTCCGGGCGATTTCACCCCTCCACTTT. Its protein is CASRLVFRAISPLHF.

V and J are TRBV3-1 (or the pseudogene TRBV3-2) and TRBJ2-2; no definite D call. Germline V gene sequence: CDR1 LGHDT, CDR2 YNNKEL (reference sequence). The CDR3 extends over 12 amino acids. Trimming left V 6 bases short and J 2 bases short, with 4 bases between. The CDR3 spells CASSFNTGELFF. Written as DNA, the CDR3 is TGTGCCAGCAGTTTCAACACCGGGGAGCTGTTTTTT.

The J gene is TRBJ2-7, the V gene TRBV12-3 or TRBV12-4; a possible D gene is TRBD2 (6 bases). V lost 3 bases and J lost 5, with 11 bases in between. The CDR3 contains 13 residues. CDR3 sequence reads: CASSFGGSHEQYF. The CDR3 DNA is TGTGCCAGCAGTTTCGGGGGTTCTCACGAGCAGTACTTC.

V is TRBV5-6 and J is TRBJ2-7; D gene ambiguous. The V end was cut by 0 bases, the J end by 3 bases, with 7 bases between. The CDR3 length is 13 residues. Looked up from germline, CDR1 is SGHDT and CDR2 is YYEEEE. The CDR3 DNA sequence: TGTGCCAGCAGCTTGGTAGTCAACTACGAGCAGTACTTC. It encodes CASSLVVNYEQYF. The full variable domain, with the rest looked up from reference TRBV5-6 and TRBJ2-7, is DAGVTQSPTHLIKTRGQQVTLRCSPKSGHDTVSWYQQALGQGPQFIFQYYEEEERQRGNFPDRFSGHQFPNYSSELNVNALLLGDSALYLCASSLVVNYEQYFGPGTRLTVT.

This rearrangement joins TRBV7-2 to TRBJ1-1; D remains unclear. Deletions cut 4 bases from V and 0 bases from J, with 9 bases between. The length of the CDR3 is 14 residues. Germline CDR1 SGHTA, CDR2 FQGNSA. Here the CDR3 DNA reads TGTGCCAGCAGCTCGATATACATGAACACTGAAGCTTTCTTT. Its translation: CASSSIYMNTEAFF. Complete variable domain (other parts from reference TRBV7-2 and TRBJ1-1): GAGVSQSPSNKVTEKGKDVELRCDPISGHTALYWYRQSLGQGLEFLIYFQGNSAPDKSGLPSDRFSAERTGGSVSTLTIQRTQQEDSAVYLCASSSIYMNTEAFFGQGTRLTVV.

The chain joins TRBV11-3 to TRBJ2-7; unclear D gene. Per germline, CDR1 SGHNT and CDR2 YENEEA. Trimming took 6 bases from V and 6 from J, leaving 12 bases between them. The CDR3 is made up of 12 amino acids. The CDR3 loop is CASSRLSSEQYF. The CDR3 nucleotides are TGTGCCAGCAGTCGACTCAGTAGCGAGCAGTACTTC.

This clone occurred a few times. The gene calls are TRBV27 and TRBJ2-7; 10 nucleotides agree with TRBD2. Germline V gene sequence: CDR1 MNHEY, CDR2 SMNVEV (reference sequence). The ends lost 3 bases at V and 6 bases at J; junction bases unmatched: 14. CDR3 length equals 17 residues. CDR3 region: CASSLSLSGRGPSEQYF. The CDR3 DNA sequence: TGTGCCAGCAGTTTGAGTCTAAGCGGGAGGGGGCCCAGCGAGCAGTACTTC.

The V gene is TRBV28, the J gene TRBJ1-5; D unresolved. The CDR3 has 11 amino acids. V was shortened by 3 bases and J by 6 bases, with 3 bases between the two germline ends. Germline lookup yields CDR1 MDHEN and CDR2 SYDVKM. CDR3 in amino acids: CASSLSQPQHF. The CDR3 DNA reads as TGTGCCAGCAGTTTGAGTCAGCCCCAGCATTTT.

The V gene is TRBV6-2 or TRBV6-3, the J gene TRBJ1-2, with D uncertain. The CDR3 length is 13 residues. Germline V gene data show CDR1 as MNHEY and CDR2 as SVGEGT. Deletions cut 2 bases from V and 0 bases from J, with 4 bases between. In nucleotides, the CDR3 is TGTGCCAGCAGTTACCCCGCTAACTATGGCTACACCTTC. Its protein product is CASSYPANYGYTF.

The rearrangement joins TRBV18 to TRBJ2-7, with a tentative D call TRBD1 (6 bases). V was cut by 8 bases and J by 3 bases, with 14 bases left in between. This CDR3 has 13 residues. Germline values: CDR1 KGHSH, CDR2 LQKENI. The CDR3 nucleotides read TGTGCCAGCGCCCCACAGGGTGGCTACGAGCAGTACTTC. It codes for CASAPQGGYEQYF.

The genes are TRBV7-3 and TRBJ2-5; the D gene is possibly TRBD1 (5 bases). Looked up from germline, CDR1 is SGHTA and CDR2 is FQGTGA. The CDR3 is made up of 13 amino acids. V shed 5 bases and J shed 3 bases, with 10 bases lying between them. CDR3 sequence: CASSTSREETQYF. The CDR3 DNA follows: TGTGCCAGCAGCACCTCCAGGGAAGAGACCCAGTACTTC. Drawing the rest from reference TRBV7-3 and TRBJ2-5, the complete variable domain is GAGVSQTPSNKVTEKGKYVELRCDPISGHTALYWYRQSLGQGPEFLIYFQGTGAADDSGLPNDRFFAVRPEGSVSTLKIQRTERGDSAVYLCASSTSREETQYFGPGTRLLVL.

This clone was seen once. The genes are TRBV7-5 and TRBJ1-5. TRBV7-5 is reported as a pseudogene. The CDR3 runs to 20 residues. The chain's CDR3 is CVRTCDRWSRRAYSNQPQHF. In DNA form, the CDR3 reads TGTGTCAGAACCTGCGACCGATGGAGCAGGAGGGCCTATAGCAATCAGCCCCAGCATTTT.

The chain joins TRBV12-3 or TRBV12-4 to TRBJ2-5; D possibly corresponds to TRBD1 (5 bases). The CDR3 is 13 residues long. Trimming shortened V by 5 bases and J by 5 bases, and 12 bases separated the two germline ends. CDR3 amino acids: CASSQGHRETQYF. The CDR3, as DNA: TGTGCCAGCAGTCAAGGACACCGGGAGACCCAGTACTTC.

The chain links TRBV6-2 or TRBV6-3 to TRBJ1-1; 7 bases match TRBD1. This CDR3 is built from 14 residues. The germline V gene encodes CDR1 MNHEY and CDR2 SVGEGT. Trimming took 2 bases from V and 6 from J; bases not matched to a gene: 6. CDR3 protein: CASSYNRQGAEAFF. In DNA form, the CDR3 reads TGTGCCAGCAGTTACAACCGACAGGGCGCTGAAGCTTTCTTT.

The gene calls are TRBV11-1 and TRBJ1-1; no reliable D call. Per the germline V gene, CDR1 is SGHAT and CDR2 is FQDESV (reference sequence). Trimming shortened V by 5 bases and J by 8 bases, and 15 bases separated the two germline ends. The CDR3 loop spans 13 amino acids. The CDR3 region is CASSQEWRKEAFF. The CDR3 coding sequence is TGTGCCAGCAGCCAGGAGTGGAGGAAGGAAGCTTTCTTT.

V is TRBV7-9 and J is TRBJ2-7; no clear D gene. This CDR3 is 13 amino acids long. Germline V lookup: CDR1 SEHNR, CDR2 FQNEAQ (reference sequence). V was shortened by 0 bases and J by 4 bases, with 7 bases between the two germline ends. This CDR3 reads CASSLAAVYEQYF. The CDR3 bases are TGTGCCAGCAGCTTAGCAGCAGTTTACGAGCAGTACTTC.

The V and J genes are TRBV28 and TRBJ1-5; 7 bases are a match to TRBD1. The V and J ends lost 6 bases and 7 bases, in that order; junction bases with no gene match: 3. The germline CDR1 and CDR2 sequences are MDHEN and SYDVKM. This CDR3 is 12 amino acids long. As DNA, the CDR3 is TGTGCCAGCAGCCAGGGGGACCAGCCCCAGCATTTT. As protein: CASSQGDQPQHF.

The J gene is TRBJ2-3, the V gene TRBV4-1; 8 bases fit TRBD2. The germline gives CDR1 MGHRA, CDR2 YSYEKL. The V gene end was trimmed by 1 base and the J gene end by 14 bases; junction bases not matched to a gene: 11. The CDR3 loop spans 14 amino acids. The CDR3 loop is CASSQGLANPHLYF. As DNA, the CDR3 is TGCGCCAGCAGCCAAGGACTAGCGAATCCCCATTTGTATTTT.

The chain employs TRBV5-1 and TRBJ2-3; 8 nucleotides line up with TRBD2. The CDR3 totals 20 residues. From germline, CDR1 is SGHRS and CDR2 YFSETQ. Unmatched junction bases numbered 21, after V lost 6 bases and J lost 0 bases. The CDR3 protein is CASKNLAGLAGTFSTDTQYF. The CDR3 coding sequence is TGCGCCAGCAAGAACTTGGCAGGTTTAGCGGGGACTTTTAGCACAGATACGCAGTATTTT. The full variable domain, its missing parts supplied by reference TRBV5-1 and TRBJ2-3, is KAGVTQTPRYLIKTRGQQVTLSCSPISGHRSVSWYQQTPGQGLQFLFEYFSETQRNKGNFPGRFSGRQFSNSRSEMNVSTLELGDSALYLCASKNLAGLAGTFSTDTQYFGPGTRLTVL.

This clone showed up just once. The chain employs TRBV19 and TRBJ2-7; D might be TRBD2 (8 bases). The V end was cut by 5 bases, the J end by 5 bases, with 31 bases between. Looked up from germline, CDR1 is LNHDA and CDR2 is SQIVND (reference sequence). The CDR3 spans 19 residues. CDR3 amino acids: CASSPWGSGTDYGKDEQYF. The CDR3 DNA follows: TGTGCCAGTAGTCCATGGGGTAGCGGGACAGACTACGGAAAAGACGAGCAGTACTTC.

The J gene is TRBJ2-3, the V gene TRBV5-5; 13 nucleotides match TRBD2. This CDR3 has 17 amino acids. The ends lost 2 bases at V and 5 bases at J; junction bases unmatched: 8. Germline assignment: CDR1 SGHKS and CDR2 YYEKEE (reference sequence). The CDR3 DNA follows: TGTGCCAGCAGCTTCGTACTAGCGGGAGGGCCCGGAGATACGCAGTATTTT. Its translation: CASSFVLAGGPGDTQYF. The full variable domain, its missing parts supplied by reference TRBV5-5 and TRBJ2-3, is DAGVTQSPTHLIKTRGQQVTLRCSPISGHKSVSWYQQVLGQGPQFIFQYYEKEERGRGNFPDRFSARQFPNYSSELNVNALLLGDSALYLCASSFVLAGGPGDTQYFGPGTRLTVL.

V is TRBV14 and J is TRBJ2-3; a possible D gene is TRBD1 (6 bases). Between the trimmed V and J ends, which lost 4 bases and 5 bases, there was a span of 10 bases. This CDR3 has 13 amino acids. Germline CDR1 is SGHDN and CDR2 is FVKESK. As DNA, the CDR3 is TGTGCCAGCAGCCCCGGGACAATAGATACGCAGTATTTT. Protein: CASSPGTIDTQYF.